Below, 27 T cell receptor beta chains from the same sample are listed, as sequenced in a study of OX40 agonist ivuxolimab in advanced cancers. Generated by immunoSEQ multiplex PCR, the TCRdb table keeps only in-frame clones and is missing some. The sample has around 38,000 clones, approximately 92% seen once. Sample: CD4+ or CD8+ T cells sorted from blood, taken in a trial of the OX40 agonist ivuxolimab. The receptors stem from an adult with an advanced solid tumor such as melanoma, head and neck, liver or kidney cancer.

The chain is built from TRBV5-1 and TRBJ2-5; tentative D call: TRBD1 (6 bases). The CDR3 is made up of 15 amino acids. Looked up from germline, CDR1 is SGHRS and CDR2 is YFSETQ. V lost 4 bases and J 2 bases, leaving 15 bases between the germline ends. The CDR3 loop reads CASSPWGRTQETQYF. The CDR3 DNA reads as TGCGCCAGCAGCCCCTGGGGGCGTACTCAAGAGACCCAGTACTTC. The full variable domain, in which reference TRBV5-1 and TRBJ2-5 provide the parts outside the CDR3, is KAGVTQTPRYLIKTRGQQVTLSCSPISGHRSVSWYQQTPGQGLQFLFEYFSETQRNKGNFPGRFSGRQFSNSRSEMNVSTLELGDSALYLCASSPWGRTQETQYFGPGTRLLVL.

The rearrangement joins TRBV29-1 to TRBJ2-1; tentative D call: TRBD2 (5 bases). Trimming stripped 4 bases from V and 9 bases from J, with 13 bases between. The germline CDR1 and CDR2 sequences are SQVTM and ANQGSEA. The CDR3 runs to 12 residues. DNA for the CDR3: TGCAGCGTTGTAGGTGGGAGCGGTGAGCAGTTCTTC. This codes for CSVVGGSGEQFF.

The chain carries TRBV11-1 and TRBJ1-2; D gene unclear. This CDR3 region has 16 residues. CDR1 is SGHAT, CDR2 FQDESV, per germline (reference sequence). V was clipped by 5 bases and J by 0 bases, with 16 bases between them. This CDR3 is CASSPTPFTTNYGYTF. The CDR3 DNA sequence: TGTGCCAGCAGCCCGACTCCGTTTACGACTAACTATGGCTACACCTTC.

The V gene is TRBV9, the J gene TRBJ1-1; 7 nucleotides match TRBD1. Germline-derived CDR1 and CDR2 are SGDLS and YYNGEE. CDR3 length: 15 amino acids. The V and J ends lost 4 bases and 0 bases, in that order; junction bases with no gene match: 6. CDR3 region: CASSPWDRMNTEAFF. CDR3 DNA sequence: TGTGCCAGCAGCCCGTGGGACAGAATGAACACTGAAGCTTTCTTT.

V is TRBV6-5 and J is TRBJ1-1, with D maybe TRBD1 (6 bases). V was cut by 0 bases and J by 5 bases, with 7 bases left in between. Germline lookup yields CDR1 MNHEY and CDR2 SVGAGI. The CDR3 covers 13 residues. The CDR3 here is CASSYSQGTEAFF. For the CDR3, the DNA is TGTGCCAGCAGTTACTCGCAGGGGACTGAAGCTTTCTTT.

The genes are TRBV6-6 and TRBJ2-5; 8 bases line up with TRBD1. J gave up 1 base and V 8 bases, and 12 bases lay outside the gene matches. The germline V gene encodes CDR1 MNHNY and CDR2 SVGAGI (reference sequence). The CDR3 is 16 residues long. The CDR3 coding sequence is TGTGCCAGCTACCTGGGGAAGGGACAGGCCCAAGAGACCCAGTACTTC. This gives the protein CASYLGKGQAQETQYF.

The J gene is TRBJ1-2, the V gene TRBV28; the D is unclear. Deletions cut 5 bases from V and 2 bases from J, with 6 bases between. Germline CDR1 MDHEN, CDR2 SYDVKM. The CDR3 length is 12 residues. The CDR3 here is CASSLGNYGYTF. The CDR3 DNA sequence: TGTGCCAGCAGTCTGGGGAACTATGGCTACACCTTC.

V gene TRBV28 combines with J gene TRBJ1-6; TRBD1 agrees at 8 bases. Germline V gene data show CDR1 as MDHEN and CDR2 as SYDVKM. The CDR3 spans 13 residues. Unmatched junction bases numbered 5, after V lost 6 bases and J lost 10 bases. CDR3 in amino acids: CASSTGGFSPLHF. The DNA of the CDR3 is TGTGCCAGCAGCACAGGGGGTTTCTCACCCCTCCACTTT.

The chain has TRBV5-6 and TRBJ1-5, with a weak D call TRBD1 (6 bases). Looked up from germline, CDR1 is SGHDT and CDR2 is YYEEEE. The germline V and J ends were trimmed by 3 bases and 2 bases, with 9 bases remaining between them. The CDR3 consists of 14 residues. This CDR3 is CASSYRQGNQPQHF. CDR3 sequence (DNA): TGTGCCAGCAGCTACCGACAGGGCAATCAGCCCCAGCATTTT.

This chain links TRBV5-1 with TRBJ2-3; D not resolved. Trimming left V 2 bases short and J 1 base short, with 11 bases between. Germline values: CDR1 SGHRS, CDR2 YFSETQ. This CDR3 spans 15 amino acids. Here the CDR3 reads CASSFLGTGTDTQYF. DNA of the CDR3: TGCGCCAGCAGCTTTCTGGGCACCGGCACAGATACGCAGTATTTT.

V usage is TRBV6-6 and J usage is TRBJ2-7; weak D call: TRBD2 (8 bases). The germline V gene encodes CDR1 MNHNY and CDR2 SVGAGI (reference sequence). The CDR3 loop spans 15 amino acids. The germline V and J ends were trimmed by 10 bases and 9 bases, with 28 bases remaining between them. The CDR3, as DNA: TGTGCCACCAGGGGGAGCGTGTTAGCGGGAAGCTCGCAGTACGTC. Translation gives CATRGSVLAGSSQYV.

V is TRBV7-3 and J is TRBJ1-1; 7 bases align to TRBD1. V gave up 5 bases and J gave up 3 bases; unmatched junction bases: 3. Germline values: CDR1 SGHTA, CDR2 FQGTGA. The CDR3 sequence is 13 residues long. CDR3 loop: CASSLGTDTEAFF. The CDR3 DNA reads TGTGCCAGCAGCCTCGGGACAGACACTGAAGCTTTCTTT. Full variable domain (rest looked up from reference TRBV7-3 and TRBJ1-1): GAGVSQTPSNKVTEKGKYVELRCDPISGHTALYWYRQSLGQGPEFLIYFQGTGAADDSGLPNDRFFAVRPEGSVSTLKIQRTERGDSAVYLCASSLGTDTEAFFGQGTRLTVV.

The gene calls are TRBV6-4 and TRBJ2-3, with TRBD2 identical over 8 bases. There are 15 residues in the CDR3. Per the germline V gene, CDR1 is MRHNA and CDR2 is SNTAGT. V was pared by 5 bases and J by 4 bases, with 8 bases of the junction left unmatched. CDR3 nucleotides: TGTGCCAGCAGTCTACTAGCGGATGGCGCAGATACGCAGTATTTT. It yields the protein CASSLLADGADTQYF.

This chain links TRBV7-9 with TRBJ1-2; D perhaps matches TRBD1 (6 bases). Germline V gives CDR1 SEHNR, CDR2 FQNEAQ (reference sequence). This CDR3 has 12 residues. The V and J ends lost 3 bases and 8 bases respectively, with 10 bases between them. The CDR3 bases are TGTGCCAGCAGCTTGGGGGCTCGGGGCTACACCTTC. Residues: CASSLGARGYTF.

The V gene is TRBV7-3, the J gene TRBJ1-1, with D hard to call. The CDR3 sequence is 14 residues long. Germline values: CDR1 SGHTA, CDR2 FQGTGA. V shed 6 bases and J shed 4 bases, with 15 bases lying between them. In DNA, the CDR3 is TGTGCCAGCAGTTCAACATCGGAGGGCACTGAAGCTTTCTTT. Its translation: CASSSTSEGTEAFF. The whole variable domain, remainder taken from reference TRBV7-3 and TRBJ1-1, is GAGVSQTPSNKVTEKGKYVELRCDPISGHTALYWYRQSLGQGPEFLIYFQGTGAADDSGLPNDRFFAVRPEGSVSTLKIQRTERGDSAVYLCASSSTSEGTEAFFGQGTRLTVV.

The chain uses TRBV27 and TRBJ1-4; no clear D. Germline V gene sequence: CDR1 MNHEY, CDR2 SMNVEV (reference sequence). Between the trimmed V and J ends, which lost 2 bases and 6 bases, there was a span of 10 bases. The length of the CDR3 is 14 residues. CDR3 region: CASSLIGRDEKLFF. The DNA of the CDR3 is TGTGCCAGCAGTTTAATAGGGAGGGATGAAAAACTGTTTTTT.

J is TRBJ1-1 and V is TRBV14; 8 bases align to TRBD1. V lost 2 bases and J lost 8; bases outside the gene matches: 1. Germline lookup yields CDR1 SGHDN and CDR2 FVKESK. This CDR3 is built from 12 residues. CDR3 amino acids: CASSQWDREAFF. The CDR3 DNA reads TGTGCCAGCAGCCAATGGGACAGGGAAGCTTTCTTT. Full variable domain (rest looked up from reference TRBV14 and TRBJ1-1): EAGVTQFPSHSVIEKGQTVTLRCDPISGHDNLYWYRRVMGKEIKFLLHFVKESKQDESGMPNNRFLAERTGGTYSTLKVQPAELEDSGVYFCASSQWDREAFFGQGTRLTVV.

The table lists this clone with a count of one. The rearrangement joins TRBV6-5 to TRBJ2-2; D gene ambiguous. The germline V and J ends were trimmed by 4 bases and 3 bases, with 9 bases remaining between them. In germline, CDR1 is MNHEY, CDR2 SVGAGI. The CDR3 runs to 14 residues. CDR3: CASSFLHDTGELFF. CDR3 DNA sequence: TGTGCCAGCAGTTTCTTACATGACACCGGGGAGCTGTTTTTT.

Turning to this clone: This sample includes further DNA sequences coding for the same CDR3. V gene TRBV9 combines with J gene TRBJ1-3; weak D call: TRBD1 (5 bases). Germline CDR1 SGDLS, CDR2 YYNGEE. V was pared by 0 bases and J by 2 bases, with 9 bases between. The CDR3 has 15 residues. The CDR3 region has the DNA TGTGCCAGCAGCGTAGGGCAGGGAGCTGGAAACACCATATATTTT. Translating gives CASSVGQGAGNTIYF.

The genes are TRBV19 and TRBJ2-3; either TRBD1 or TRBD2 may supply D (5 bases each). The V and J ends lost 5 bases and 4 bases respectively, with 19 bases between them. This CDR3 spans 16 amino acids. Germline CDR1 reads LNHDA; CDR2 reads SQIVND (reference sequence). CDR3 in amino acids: CASSARDRGTADTQYF. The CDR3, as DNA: TGTGCCAGTAGTGCCAGGGACCGTGGCACGGCAGATACGCAGTATTTT.

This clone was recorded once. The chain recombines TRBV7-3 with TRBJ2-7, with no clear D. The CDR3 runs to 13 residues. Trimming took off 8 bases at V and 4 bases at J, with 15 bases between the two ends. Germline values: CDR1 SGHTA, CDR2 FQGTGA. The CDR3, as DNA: TGTGCCAGCGGATTCAGCAGAAGATACGAGCAGTACGTC. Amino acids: CASGFSRRYEQYV.

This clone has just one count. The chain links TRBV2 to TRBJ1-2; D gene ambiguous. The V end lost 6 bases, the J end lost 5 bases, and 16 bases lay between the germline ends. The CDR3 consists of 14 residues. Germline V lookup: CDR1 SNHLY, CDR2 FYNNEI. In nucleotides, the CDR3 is TGTGCCAGCAGGAACCAGCGCTCTAGATATGGCTACACCTTC. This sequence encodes CASRNQRSRYGYTF.

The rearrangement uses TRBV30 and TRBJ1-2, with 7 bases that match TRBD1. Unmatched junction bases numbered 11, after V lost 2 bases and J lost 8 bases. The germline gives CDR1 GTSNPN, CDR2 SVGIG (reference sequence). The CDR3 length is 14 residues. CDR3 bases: TGTGCCTGGAGTAACCCCGGACAGGTAGGGGGCTACACCTTC. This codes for CAWSNPGQVGGYTF. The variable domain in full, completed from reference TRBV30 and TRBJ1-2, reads SQTIHQWPATLVQPVGSPLSLECTVEGTSNPNLYWYRQAAGRGLQLLFYSVGIGQISSEVPQNLSASRPQDRQFILSSKKLLLSDSGFYLCAWSNPGQVGGYTFGSGTRLTVV.

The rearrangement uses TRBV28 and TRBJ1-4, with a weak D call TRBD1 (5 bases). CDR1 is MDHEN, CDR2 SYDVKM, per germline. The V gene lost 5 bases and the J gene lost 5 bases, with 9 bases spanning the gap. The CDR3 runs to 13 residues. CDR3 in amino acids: CASSVPGNEKLFF. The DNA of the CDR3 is TGTGCCAGCAGTGTACCAGGGAATGAAAAACTGTTTTTT.

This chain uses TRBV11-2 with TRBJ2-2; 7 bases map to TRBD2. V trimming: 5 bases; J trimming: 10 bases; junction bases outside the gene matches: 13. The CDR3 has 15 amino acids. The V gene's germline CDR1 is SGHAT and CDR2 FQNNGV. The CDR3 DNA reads TGTGCCAGCAGCCACCGTTGGGGGGGGAGGGAGGAGCTGTTTTTT. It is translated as CASSHRWGGREELFF. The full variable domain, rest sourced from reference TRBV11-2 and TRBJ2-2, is EAGVAQSPRYKIIEKRQSVAFWCNPISGHATLYWYQQILGQGPKLLIQFQNNGVVDDSQLPKDRFSAERLKGVDSTLKIQPAKLEDSAVYLCASSHRWGGREELFFGEGSRLTVL.

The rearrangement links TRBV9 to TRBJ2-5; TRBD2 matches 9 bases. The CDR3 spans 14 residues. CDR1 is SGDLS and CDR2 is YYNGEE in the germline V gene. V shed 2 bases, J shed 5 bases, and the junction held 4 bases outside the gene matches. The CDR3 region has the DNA TGTGCCAGCAGCGTTAGCGGGAGTGAGGAGACCCAGTACTTC. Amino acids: CASSVSGSEETQYF. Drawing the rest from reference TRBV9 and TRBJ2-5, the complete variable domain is DSGVTQTPKHLITATGQRVTLRCSPRSGDLSVYWYQQSLDQGLQFLIQYYNGEERAKGNILERFSAQQFPDLHSELNLSSLELGDSALYFCASSVSGSEETQYFGPGTRLLVL.

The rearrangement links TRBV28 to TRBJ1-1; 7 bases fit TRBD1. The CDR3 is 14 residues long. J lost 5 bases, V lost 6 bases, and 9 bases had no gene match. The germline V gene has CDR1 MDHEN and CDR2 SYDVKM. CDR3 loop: CASRPRQGWTEAFF. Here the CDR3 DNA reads TGTGCCAGCAGACCAAGACAGGGATGGACTGAAGCTTTCTTT.